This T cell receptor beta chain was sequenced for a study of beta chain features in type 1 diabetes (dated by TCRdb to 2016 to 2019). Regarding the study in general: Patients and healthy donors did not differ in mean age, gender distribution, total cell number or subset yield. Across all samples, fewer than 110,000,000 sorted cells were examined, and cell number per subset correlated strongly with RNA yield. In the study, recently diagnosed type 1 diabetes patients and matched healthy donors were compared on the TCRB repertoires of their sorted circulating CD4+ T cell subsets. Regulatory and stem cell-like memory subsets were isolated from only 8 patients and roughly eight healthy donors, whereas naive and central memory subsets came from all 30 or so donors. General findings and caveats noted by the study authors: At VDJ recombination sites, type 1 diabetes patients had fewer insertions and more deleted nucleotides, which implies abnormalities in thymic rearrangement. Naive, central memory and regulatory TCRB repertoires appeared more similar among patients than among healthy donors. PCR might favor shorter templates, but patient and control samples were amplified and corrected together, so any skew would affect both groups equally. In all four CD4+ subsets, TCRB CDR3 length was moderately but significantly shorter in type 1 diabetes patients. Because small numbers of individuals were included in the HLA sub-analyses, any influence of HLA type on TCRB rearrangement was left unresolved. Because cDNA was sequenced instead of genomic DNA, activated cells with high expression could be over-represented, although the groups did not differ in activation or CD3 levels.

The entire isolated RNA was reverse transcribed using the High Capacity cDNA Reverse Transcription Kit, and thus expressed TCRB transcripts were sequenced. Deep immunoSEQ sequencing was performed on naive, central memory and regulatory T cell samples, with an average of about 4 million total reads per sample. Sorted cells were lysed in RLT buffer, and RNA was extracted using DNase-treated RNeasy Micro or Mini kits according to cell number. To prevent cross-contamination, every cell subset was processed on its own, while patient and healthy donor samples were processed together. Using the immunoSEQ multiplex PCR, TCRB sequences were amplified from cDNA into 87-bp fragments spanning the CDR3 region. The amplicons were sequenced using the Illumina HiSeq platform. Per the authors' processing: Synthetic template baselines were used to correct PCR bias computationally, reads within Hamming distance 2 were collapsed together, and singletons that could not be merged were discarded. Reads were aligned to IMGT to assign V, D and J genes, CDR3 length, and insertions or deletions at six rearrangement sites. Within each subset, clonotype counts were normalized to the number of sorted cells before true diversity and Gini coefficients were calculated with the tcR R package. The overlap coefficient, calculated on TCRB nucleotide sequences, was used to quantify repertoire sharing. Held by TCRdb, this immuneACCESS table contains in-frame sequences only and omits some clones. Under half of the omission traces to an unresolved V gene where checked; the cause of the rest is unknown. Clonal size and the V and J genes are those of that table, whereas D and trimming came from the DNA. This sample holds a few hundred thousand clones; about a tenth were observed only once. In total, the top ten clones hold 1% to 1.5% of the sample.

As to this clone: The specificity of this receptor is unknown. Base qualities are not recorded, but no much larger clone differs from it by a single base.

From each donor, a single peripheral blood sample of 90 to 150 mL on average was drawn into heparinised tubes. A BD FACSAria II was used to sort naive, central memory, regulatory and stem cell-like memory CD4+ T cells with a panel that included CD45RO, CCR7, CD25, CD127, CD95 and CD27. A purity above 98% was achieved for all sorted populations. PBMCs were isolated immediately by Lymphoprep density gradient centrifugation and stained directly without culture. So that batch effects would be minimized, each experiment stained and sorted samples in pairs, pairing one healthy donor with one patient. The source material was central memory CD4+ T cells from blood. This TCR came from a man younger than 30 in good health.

The nucleotide sequence reads TGTGCCAGCGCTAGATTGGGGGGAGACTACAATGAGCAGTTCTTC. Its protein reads: CASARLGGDYNEQFF. Recombination connected TRBV14 to TRBJ2-1; a tentative D match to TRBD2 spans 6 bases. Via the germline V gene, CDR1 is SGHDN and CDR2 FVKESK. V was cut back by 8 bases and J by 3 bases, leaving a gap of 17 bases between them. Counted from cysteine to phenylalanine, this CDR3 has 15 amino acids. Only the CDR3 part of the read is kept: 45 bases, read in frame from the first base.